These 27 T cell receptor beta chains originate from one sample sequenced in a study of tumor and adjacent non-tumor tissue in lung cancer. The library came from three nested PCR rounds adapted from ARM-PCR protocols. One entry per CDR3 protein results from TCRdb running MiXCR on the multiplex PCR reads. The data contain tens of thousands of distinct CDR3 sequences, around 71% of them singletons. No cell sorting was done before RNA was extracted from the tissue. The sequencing sample was made of lung tumor tissue. The receptors here all came from a man aged 55 to 70 with non-small cell lung cancer.

The genes are TRBV29-1 and TRBJ2-5, with a tentative D call TRBD1 (7 bases). V was cut by 7 bases and J by 1 base, with 19 bases left in between. The CDR3 has 15 amino acids. Germline V gene data show CDR1 as SQVTM and CDR2 as ANQGSEA. The CDR3 reads CSANRGLRVQETQYF. The CDR3 DNA follows: TGCAGCGCCAACAGGGGACTGCGGGTCCAAGAGACCCAGTACTTC.

This clonotype was seen a single time. Since the CDR3 does not end with the conserved phenylalanine or tryptophan, this likely comes from a read error. V gene TRBV6-6 combines with J gene TRBJ2-4; TRBD2 aligns across 8 bases. The CDR3 sequence is 16 residues long. Per the germline V gene, CDR1 is MNHNY and CDR2 is SVGAGI (reference sequence). This CDR3 reads CVSSYSTSENKNIQYL. The CDR3 bases are TGTGTCAGCAGTTATTCGACTAGCGAGAATAAAAACATTCAGTACCTC.

This clonotype was picked up one time. The chain has TRBV29-1 and TRBJ2-1; 7 bases match TRBD1. The tail of the sequence fits TRBJ2-7 better, so the J call may be wrong. This CDR3 has 14 residues. CDR1 and CDR2 from the germline V gene are SQVTM and ANQGSEA. The CDR3 DNA sequence: TGCAGCGTTGAGGAAGGGGGCTCCTACAACGAGCAGTACTTC. Protein sequence: CSVEEGGSYNEQYF.

On this clonotype: This is likely a read error, given that the CDR3 carries no conserved phenylalanine or tryptophan at its end. The chain uses TRBV11-2 and TRBJ2-1; the D call may be TRBD1 or TRBD2 (6 bases each). The germline V and J ends were trimmed by 6 bases and 0 bases, with 18 bases remaining between them. Germline CDR1 and CDR2: SGHAT and FQNNGV. This CDR3 region has 17 residues. The CDR3 coding sequence is TGTGCCAGCAGAGGGGGGTTAGCGGCAAGCTCCTACAATGAGCAGTTCTTA. Amino acids: CASRGGLAASSYNEQFL.

Concerning this clonotype itself: This likely comes from a read error, as the CDR3 has no conserved phenylalanine or tryptophan at its end. The limits of the CDR3 on the DNA are not certain, so only TCRdb's listed CDR3 is given. The chain carries TRBV12-5 and TRBJ2-1; the listed D gene, TRBD1, was not tested against the DNA. Counting both end residues, the CDR3 totals 16 amino acids. Germline-derived CDR1 and CDR2 are LGHNT and FRNRAP. CDR3: CASGLVQVQATDERFL.

The sample holds one count of this clonotype. A read error is likely, as this CDR3 ends without the conserved phenylalanine or tryptophan. The genes are TRBV20-1 and TRBJ2-7, with D perhaps matching TRBD1 (6 bases). This CDR3 comprises 14 residues. V shed 2 bases and J shed 2 bases, with 13 bases lying between them. The germline CDR1 and CDR2 sequences are DFQATT and SNEGSKA (reference sequence). This CDR3 reads CSARSGQSPYEQYL. Here the CDR3 DNA reads TGCAGTGCTAGATCGGGACAATCTCCCTACGAGCAGTACCTC.

Comments on this clonotype: Because the CDR3 is missing its conserved closing phenylalanine or tryptophan, this is likely a read error. The chain combines TRBV6-1 with TRBJ1-1; D is unclear. Germline loops: CDR1 MNHNS, CDR2 SASEGT. This CDR3 comprises 15 residues. In nucleotides, the CDR3 is TGTGCCAGAAGTGAAGAAGGGCGAGTCAACACTGAAGCTTTCATT. Translating gives CARSEEGRVNTEAFI.

This clonotype occurred many times. The J gene is TRBJ2-1, the V gene TRBV28; TRBD2 matches 11 bases. J lost 5 bases, V lost 4 bases, and 7 bases had no gene match. The CDR3 contains 16 residues. The germline CDR1 and CDR2 sequences are MDHEN and SYDVKM. CDR3 coding DNA: TGTGCCAGCAGTTCGATAGCGGGAGGGCGAAACAATGAGCAGTTCTTC. Its protein product is CASSSIAGGRNNEQFF.

There are a few counts of this clonotype. This may be a read error: a much more frequent sequence differs by one nucleotide. This sequence joins TRBV6-6 and TRBJ2-3; D might be TRBD1 or TRBD2, each matching 5 bases. The length of the CDR3 is 16 residues. Trimming left V 10 bases short and J 2 bases short, with 22 bases between. Germline V gene data show CDR1 as MNHNY and CDR2 as SVGAGI (reference sequence). This chain's CDR3 is CANKRRGGELTDTQYF. The CDR3 region has the DNA TGTGCCAACAAAAGACGGGGCGGAGAGCTCACAGATACGCAGTATTTT.

Notes on this clonotype: The junction does not match germline at one end; this may be a read error. The chain combines TRBV5-5 with TRBJ2-2; D unresolved. Germline values: CDR1 SGHKS, CDR2 YYEKEE (reference sequence). CDR3 size: 15 residues. CDR3 sequence (DNA): TGTGCCAGCAGCTTGGGCATGTGGCGCACCGGAGAGCTGTATTTT. It translates to CASSLGMWRTGELYF. Complete variable domain (other parts from reference TRBV5-5 and TRBJ2-2): DAGVTQSPTHLIKTRGQQVTLRCSPISGHKSVSWYQQVLGQGPQFIFQYYEKEERGRGNFPDRFSARQFPNYSSELNVNALLLGDSALYLCASSLGMWRTGELYFGEGSRLTVL.

This clonotype has a handful of counts. Being one base from a much bigger clone, this may be a read error. The rearrangement joins TRBV7-9 to TRBJ1-5, with unresolved D. Trimming removed 5 bases from V and 4 bases from J, with 15 bases in between. CDR1 SEHNR and CDR2 FQNEAQ come from the germline V gene (reference sequence). CDR3 size: 15 residues. In DNA, the CDR3 is TGTGCCAGCAGCCCCCTGGGGTCGGGAAATCAGCCCCAGCATTTT. Translation: CASSPLGSGNQPQHF.

Details on this clonotype: The missing conserved phenylalanine or tryptophan at the end of this CDR3 makes a read error likely. The DNA is left out, because the CDR3 cannot be placed on it with certainty; the CDR3 is given as TCRdb lists it. V gene TRBV20-1 combines with J gene TRBJ2-7; TRBD1 is taken as the D call from the table, unchecked against the DNA. Including both end residues, the CDR3 is 12 amino acids long. The germline gives CDR1 DFQATT, CDR2 SNEGSKA (reference sequence). The CDR3 region is CSARLTGIELYL.

The V and J genes are TRBV6-2 or TRBV6-3 and TRBJ2-7; possibly TRBD1 or TRBD2 for D (5 bases each). The CDR3 is 14 residues long. The V end lost 11 bases, the J end lost 2 bases, and 19 bases lay between the germline ends. Looked up from germline, CDR1 is MNHEY and CDR2 is SVGEGT. The CDR3 region has the DNA TGTGCCGGCACCAGGGACGCAGGAGCCTACGAGCAGTACTTC. Protein product: CAGTRDAGAYEQYF.

The chain is built from TRBV6-5 and TRBJ1-4, with TRBD1 identical over 10 bases. Germline CDR1 reads MNHEY; CDR2 reads SVGAGI. The V segment lost 2 bases and the J segment 17 bases; nucleotides outside the gene matches: 11. The CDR3 has 14 amino acids. Here the CDR3 DNA reads TGTGCCAGCAGTTACGGACAGGGGGAGGGAAAATTCTTTTTT. It yields the protein CASSYGQGEGKFFF.

Concerning this clonotype itself: Its ends do not fully match the called genes, so a read error is possible. The chain is built from TRBV29-1 and TRBJ2-3, with TRBD2 identical over 8 bases. The CDR3 loop spans 16 amino acids. CDR1 and CDR2 from the germline V gene are SQVTM and ANQGSEA. CDR3 nucleotides: TGCAGCGTTGAAGGTTTAGCGGGAACCTCCACAGATACGCAGTATTTC. Translated: CSVEGLAGTSTDTQYF.

The CDR3 reads CATNEGQGVAKQPQHF. The CDR3 DNA follows: TGTGCCACCAATGAGGGACAGGGAGTGGCCAAACAGCCCCAGCATTTT. The rearrangement links TRBV24-1 to TRBJ1-5; TRBD1 matches 9 bases. The CDR3 is 16 amino acids. CDR1 KGHDR and CDR2 SFDVKD come from the germline V gene. With 8 bases clipped from V and 7 bases from J, the junction kept 14 bases outside the gene matches.

The chain recombines TRBV11-2 with TRBJ2-1, with a tentative D call TRBD2 (5 bases). This CDR3 region has 16 residues. Between the trimmed V and J ends, which lost 1 base and 10 bases, there was a span of 20 bases. The V gene's germline CDR1 is SGHAT and CDR2 FQNNGV. CDR3 in amino acids: CASSLVELPYRGEQFF. CDR3 DNA sequence: TGTGCCAGCAGCTTAGTGGAACTGCCTTACCGAGGGGAGCAGTTCTTC.

Comments on this clonotype: The conserved phenylalanine or tryptophan normally closing the CDR3 is absent here, so this likely arose from a read error. CDR3 loop: CASGSGLILSAEQFS. DNA for the CDR3: TGTGCTAGCGGCTCTGGACTCATACTATCCGCTGAGCAGTTCTCC. This chain joins TRBV12-5 and TRBJ2-1; D might be TRBD2 (5 bases). CDR1 is LGHNT and CDR2 is FRNRAP in the germline V gene. Trimming took off 9 bases at V and 9 bases at J, with 24 bases between the two ends. The CDR3 is 15 residues long.

The rearrangement joins TRBV6-5 to TRBJ1-6, with D maybe TRBD1 (6 bases). V lost 9 bases to trimming and J lost 19 bases, with 34 bases between them. CDR3 size: 16 residues. Germline V gives CDR1 MNHEY, CDR2 SVGAGI. The CDR3: CASSRWRGTNNSLLHF. The CDR3 nucleotides read TGTGCCAGTAGCCGATGGCGAGGGACAAATAATTCACTCCTTCACTTT.

Worth noting for this clonotype: A read error may account for a junction end that differs from germline. V usage is TRBV6-2 or TRBV6-3 and J usage is TRBJ1-2; unclear D gene. CDR3 length: 16 amino acids. Germline loops: CDR1 MNHEY, CDR2 SVGEGT. The CDR3 region is CAGSYSWQVANYDYTF. The CDR3 nucleotides are TGTGCCGGCAGTTACTCTTGGCAGGTCGCTAACTATGACTACACCTTC.

A word on this clonotype: Because it lacks the conserved phenylalanine or tryptophan at the end, this CDR3 is likely a read error. This sequence joins TRBV12-3 or TRBV12-4 and TRBJ2-4; TRBD1 matches 10 bases. The CDR3 is 15 residues long. In nucleotides, the CDR3 is TGTGCTAGCAGTCCACTCGGGACAGGGGAAGTCATTCAGTACTCC. Encoded protein: CASSPLGTGEVIQYS.

To note about this clonotype: A read error may explain this, as a much larger clone is one base away. The chain links TRBV19 to TRBJ1-1; 7 bases map to TRBD1. The trim removed 3 bases at V and 3 bases at J, leaving 7 bases unmatched. CDR3 length: 15 amino acids. Germline V gives CDR1 LNHDA, CDR2 SQIVND (reference sequence). The CDR3 spells CASSIQATGDTEAFF. CDR3 DNA sequence: TGTGCCAGTAGTATTCAGGCAACAGGGGACACTGAAGCTTTCTTT. The complete variable domain, with remaining parts taken from reference TRBV19 and TRBJ1-1, reads DGGITQSPKYLFRKEGQNVTLSCEQNLNHDAMYWYRQDPGQGLRLIYYSQIVNDFQKGDIAEGYSVSREKKESFPLTVTSAQKNPTAFYLCASSIQATGDTEAFFGQGTRLTVV.

As for this clonotype: This may be a read error, as it is one base from a much larger clone. The chain employs TRBV2 and TRBJ1-2; D not certain. Germline V lookup: CDR1 SNHLY, CDR2 FYNNEI. CDR3 length equals 14 residues. CDR3 loop: CVSSEARGVYGYTF. The DNA for the CDR3 is TGTGTCAGCAGTGAAGCGCGAGGTGTCTATGGCTACACCTTC.

This clonotype came up a few times. The V gene is TRBV2, the J gene TRBJ2-1, with 9 bases aligning to TRBD2. Losses at the gene ends were 7 bases for V and 4 bases for J; bases not matched to a gene: 5. CDR3 length equals 14 residues. CDR1 and CDR2 from the germline V gene are SNHLY and FYNNEI. CDR3 sequence: CASIRLAAYNEQFF. For the CDR3, the DNA is TGTGCCAGCATAAGACTAGCGGCGTACAATGAGCAGTTCTTC.

As regards this clonotype: This may stem from a read error, because a much larger clone lies one nucleotide away. The chain joins TRBV20-1 to TRBJ2-7, with unresolved D. The CDR3 has 15 residues. Germline V gene data show CDR1 as DFQATT and CDR2 as SNEGSKA (reference sequence). The V gene lost 3 bases and the J gene lost 1 base, with 16 bases spanning the gap. This chain's CDR3 is CSASEERLGSYEQYF. The CDR3 region has the DNA TGCAGTGCTAGCGAGGAGAGGCTGGGGTCCTACGAGCAGTACTTC.

This clonotype was picked up many times. The chain couples TRBV14 to TRBJ2-5; no clear D. The CDR3 covers 15 residues. V lost 6 bases and J 0 bases, leaving 14 bases between the germline ends. Germline CDR1 reads SGHDN; CDR2 reads FVKESK. Here the CDR3 DNA reads TGTGCCAGCAGTCGAACTGTTACAGACCAAGAGACCCAGTACTTC. Protein sequence: CASSRTVTDQETQYF.

This clonotype was counted ten times or more. This chain links TRBV4-2 with TRBJ1-4; D gene ambiguous. This CDR3 comprises 16 residues. Germline assignment: CDR1 LGHNA and CDR2 YNFKEQ. Trimming shortened V by 1 base and J by 3 bases, and 12 bases separated the two germline ends. Written as DNA, the CDR3 is TGTGCCAGCAGCCAAGTGGCGTTGGGAGCTAATGAAAAACTGTTTTTT. It codes for CASSQVALGANEKLFF.